This is a list of T cell receptor beta chains from one sample in a study of OX40 agonist ivuxolimab in advanced cancers. Produced via immunoSEQ multiplex PCR; TCRdb's table is partial and in-frame only. Seen here are about 48,000 clones, approximately 90% observed once, and the top ten hold about a third. Specimen: CD4+ or CD8+ T cells sorted from blood, collected in a trial of the OX40 agonist ivuxolimab. All receptors derive from an adult with an advanced solid tumor such as melanoma, head and neck, liver or kidney cancer. CDR3s include the opening cysteine and the closing phenylalanine or tryptophan. A D gene is named only where the DNA matches it firmly. Some rows have no size entry. The others give once, few or many, or a class for an expanded clone.

cdr3_length: 15; v_call: TRBV27; j_call: TRBJ2-1; d_call: .; clone_size: once; cdr3_aa: CASSLRHYSYNEQFF; cdr3_nt: TGTGCCAGCAGCCTACGACATTACTCATACAATGAGCAGTTCTTC
cdr3_length: 16; v_call: TRBV7-2; j_call: TRBJ2-2; d_call: .; clone_size: .; cdr3_aa: CASSSFRDTNTGELFF; cdr3_nt: TGTGCCAGCAGCTCGTTCCGGGACACCAACACCGGGGAGCTGTTTTTT
cdr3_length: 13; v_call: TRBV7-8; j_call: TRBJ1-2; d_call: TRBD1; clone_size: once; cdr3_aa: CASSPWTGGFFPF; cdr3_nt: TGTGCCAGCAGCCCGTGGACAGGGGGCTTCTTCCCCTTC
cdr3_length: 16; v_call: TRBV4-1; j_call: TRBJ2-7; d_call: TRBD1; clone_size: .; cdr3_aa: CASSQTPGQGVYEQYF; cdr3_nt: TGCGCCAGCAGCCAGACCCCGGGACAGGGGGTCTACGAGCAGTACTTC
cdr3_length: 13; v_call: TRBV7-3; j_call: TRBJ2-1; d_call: .; clone_size: once; cdr3_aa: CASSLKVFNEQFF; cdr3_nt: TGTGCCAGCAGCTTAAAGGTTTTCAATGAGCAGTTCTTC
cdr3_length: 15; v_call: TRBV19; j_call: TRBJ1-1; d_call: TRBD1; clone_size: .; cdr3_aa: CASTTGLGIETEAFF; cdr3_nt: TGTGCCAGTACGACAGGGTTGGGGATTGAAACTGAAGCTTTCTTT
cdr3_length: 14; v_call: TRBV30; j_call: TRBJ2-5; d_call: .; clone_size: .; cdr3_aa: CAWSVGASQETQYF; cdr3_nt: TGTGCCTGGAGTGTAGGCGCCAGTCAAGAGACCCAGTACTTC
cdr3_length: 15; v_call: TRBV19; j_call: TRBJ2-7; d_call: TRBD2; clone_size: .; cdr3_aa: CASMAGTRGSYEQYF; cdr3_nt: TGTGCCAGTATGGCCGGGACTAGAGGCTCCTACGAGCAGTACTTC
cdr3_length: 14; v_call: TRBV5-1; j_call: TRBJ1-4; d_call: .; clone_size: few; cdr3_aa: CASSWTVGEEKLFF; cdr3_nt: TGCGCCAGCAGCTGGACAGTCGGTGAAGAAAAACTGTTTTTT
cdr3_length: 14; v_call: TRBV19; j_call: TRBJ1-2; d_call: .; clone_size: .; cdr3_aa: CASSNSQGVYGYTF; cdr3_nt: TGTGCCAGTAGTAATTCCCAAGGAGTCTATGGCTACACCTTC
cdr3_length: 13; v_call: TRBV15; j_call: TRBJ2-2; d_call: .; clone_size: once; cdr3_aa: CATSRESTGELFF; cdr3_nt: TGTGCCACCAGCAGAGAAAGCACCGGGGAGCTGTTTTTT
cdr3_length: 14; v_call: TRBV15; j_call: TRBJ1-5; d_call: .; clone_size: few; cdr3_aa: CATSITGLGQPQHF; cdr3_nt: TGTGCCACCAGCATCACAGGGTTGGGTCAGCCCCAGCATTTT
cdr3_length: 15; v_call: TRBV5-5; j_call: TRBJ2-7; d_call: TRBD1; clone_size: .; cdr3_aa: CASSHQGQASGEQYF; cdr3_nt: TGTGCCAGCAGCCACCAGGGACAGGCCTCGGGGGAGCAGTACTTC
cdr3_length: 15; v_call: TRBV6-5; j_call: TRBJ1-1; d_call: .; clone_size: .; cdr3_aa: CASSRTDMMNTEAFF; cdr3_nt: TGTGCCAGCAGTCGGACAGACATGATGAACACTGAAGCTTTCTTT
cdr3_length: 14; v_call: TRBV27; j_call: TRBJ2-7; d_call: .; clone_size: .; cdr3_aa: CASSLSGQSYEQYF; cdr3_nt: TGTGCCAGCAGTTTGTCTGGACAGAGCTACGAGCAGTACTTC
cdr3_length: 14; v_call: TRBV10-2; j_call: TRBJ2-5; d_call: TRBD2; clone_size: .; cdr3_aa: CASSEAGGQETQYF; cdr3_nt: TGCGCCAGCAGTGAAGCGGGAGGGCAAGAGACCCAGTACTTC
cdr3_length: 16; v_call: TRBV19; j_call: TRBJ1-2; d_call: .; clone_size: .; cdr3_aa: CASSIDGMGLNGGYTF; cdr3_nt: TGTGCCAGTAGTATAGATGGGATGGGACTCAACGGAGGCTACACCTTC
cdr3_length: 16; v_call: TRBV28; j_call: TRBJ2-7; d_call: .; clone_size: .; cdr3_aa: CASSTLAGQSTYEQYF; cdr3_nt: TGTGCCAGCAGTACACTCGCGGGACAGTCGACCTACGAGCAGTACTTC
cdr3_length: 15; v_call: TRBV7-6; j_call: TRBJ2-3; d_call: .; clone_size: .; cdr3_aa: CASSFSGAETDTQYF; cdr3_nt: TGTGCCAGCAGCTTCTCAGGGGCGGAAACAGATACGCAGTATTTT
cdr3_length: 13; v_call: TRBV2; j_call: TRBJ2-7; d_call: .; clone_size: .; cdr3_aa: CASMSFLDYEQYF; cdr3_nt: TGTGCCAGCATGTCGTTTTTGGACTACGAGCAGTACTTC
cdr3_length: 15; v_call: TRBV27; j_call: TRBJ2-7; d_call: TRBD1; clone_size: .; cdr3_aa: CASSLAGQAPSEQYF; cdr3_nt: TGTGCCAGCAGTCTGGCGGGACAGGCTCCCTCAGAGCAGTACTTC
cdr3_length: 14; v_call: TRBV15; j_call: TRBJ2-7; d_call: TRBD2; clone_size: .; cdr3_aa: CATSRDSLAGEQYF; cdr3_nt: TGTGCCACCAGCAGAGATTCGCTAGCGGGAGAGCAGTACTTC
cdr3_length: 14; v_call: TRBV27; j_call: TRBJ2-7; d_call: TRBD2; clone_size: .; cdr3_aa: CASRAGGNRYEQYF; cdr3_nt: TGTGCCAGCAGGGCGGGGGGGAACCGCTACGAGCAGTACTTC
cdr3_length: 12; v_call: TRBV2; j_call: TRBJ1-2; d_call: TRBD1; clone_size: .; cdr3_aa: CAITGQMKSYTF; cdr3_nt: TGTGCCATTACGGGACAGATGAAAAGCTACACCTTC
cdr3_length: 14; v_call: TRBV19; j_call: TRBJ2-1; d_call: TRBD2; clone_size: .; cdr3_aa: CASSAGGPYNEQFF; cdr3_nt: TGTGCCAGTAGTGCGGGGGGACCTTACAATGAGCAGTTCTTC
cdr3_length: 16; v_call: TRBV5-6; j_call: TRBJ2-2; d_call: .; clone_size: .; cdr3_aa: CASSPWTYYSTGELFF; cdr3_nt: TGTGCCAGCAGCCCCTGGACTTATTACAGCACCGGGGAGCTGTTTTTT
cdr3_length: 13; v_call: TRBV6-4; j_call: TRBJ2-2; d_call: .; clone_size: .; cdr3_aa: CASRDRSTGELFF; cdr3_nt: TGTGCCAGCAGGGACAGAAGCACCGGGGAGCTGTTTTTT
cdr3_length: 16; v_call: TRBV7-8; j_call: TRBJ1-3; d_call: .; clone_size: .; cdr3_aa: CASSHDPGSSGNTIYF; cdr3_nt: TGTGCCAGCAGCCACGACCCAGGGTCGAGCGGAAACACCATATATTTT
cdr3_length: 14; v_call: TRBV2; j_call: TRBJ2-1; d_call: .; clone_size: .; cdr3_aa: CASTWGRTDNEQFF; cdr3_nt: TGTGCCAGCACATGGGGGAGGACCGACAATGAGCAGTTCTTC
cdr3_length: 18; v_call: TRBV9; j_call: TRBJ2-1; d_call: TRBD2; clone_size: once; cdr3_aa: CASSVSGSVAGGYNEQFF; cdr3_nt: TGTGCCAGCAGCGTAAGCGGATCGGTGGCGGGAGGGTACAATGAGCAGTTCTTC
cdr3_length: 13; v_call: TRBV6-5; j_call: TRBJ2-5; d_call: .; clone_size: .; cdr3_aa: CASSTANQETQYF; cdr3_nt: TGTGCCAGCAGTACAGCCAACCAAGAGACCCAGTACTTC
cdr3_length: 14; v_call: TRBV7-2; j_call: TRBJ2-1; d_call: .; clone_size: .; cdr3_aa: CASSLVGAYNEQFF; cdr3_nt: TGTGCCAGCAGCTTAGTCGGGGCCTACAATGAGCAGTTCTTC
cdr3_length: 17; v_call: TRBV7-9; j_call: TRBJ1-3; d_call: .; clone_size: .; cdr3_aa: CASSLLSYSTTGNTIYF; cdr3_nt: TGTGCCAGCAGCTTACTCTCGTACAGCACGACTGGAAACACCATATATTTT
cdr3_length: 13; v_call: TRBV19; j_call: TRBJ1-1; d_call: .; clone_size: .; cdr3_aa: CASSPGVNTEAFF; cdr3_nt: TGTGCCAGTAGTCCCGGGGTGAACACTGAAGCTTTCTTT
cdr3_length: 15; v_call: TRBV5-4; j_call: TRBJ1-1; d_call: .; clone_size: .; cdr3_aa: CASSFWSEMNTEAFF; cdr3_nt: TGTGCCAGCAGCTTCTGGTCGGAGATGAACACTGAAGCTTTCTTT
cdr3_length: 12; v_call: TRBV27; j_call: TRBJ2-3; d_call: .; clone_size: .; cdr3_aa: CASKTGADTQYF; cdr3_nt: TGTGCCAGCAAGACGGGTGCGGATACGCAGTATTTT
cdr3_length: 15; v_call: TRBV15; j_call: TRBJ2-1; d_call: .; clone_size: .; cdr3_aa: CATSKEGTPYNEQFF; cdr3_nt: TGTGCCACCAGCAAAGAGGGGACCCCCTACAATGAGCAGTTCTTC
cdr3_length: 18; v_call: TRBV30; j_call: TRBJ2-5; d_call: .; clone_size: .; cdr3_aa: CAWSVGGAQGSLQETQYF; cdr3_nt: TGTGCCTGGAGTGTAGGAGGGGCGCAGGGGTCACTCCAAGAGACCCAGTACTTC
cdr3_length: 17; v_call: TRBV10-2; j_call: TRBJ2-3; d_call: .; clone_size: .; cdr3_aa: CASSPRLGSTSTDTQYF; cdr3_nt: TGCGCCAGCAGCCCCAGACTCGGCTCGACTAGCACAGATACGCAGTATTTT
cdr3_length: 16; v_call: TRBV7-9; j_call: TRBJ2-3; d_call: TRBD2; clone_size: .; cdr3_aa: CASSLVPAGVSDTQYF; cdr3_nt: TGTGCCAGCAGCTTAGTTCCAGCGGGGGTCTCAGATACGCAGTATTTT
cdr3_length: 17; v_call: TRBV29-1; j_call: TRBJ2-7; d_call: .; clone_size: .; cdr3_aa: CSVEAVSKQTLSYEQYF; cdr3_nt: TGCAGCGTTGAGGCTGTGTCGAAACAGACTCTATCCTACGAGCAGTACTTC
cdr3_length: 14; v_call: TRBV6-5; j_call: TRBJ2-7; d_call: .; clone_size: .; cdr3_aa: CASSYSGRAYEQYF; cdr3_nt: TGTGCCAGCAGTTACTCGGGCAGGGCCTACGAGCAGTACTTC
cdr3_length: 11; v_call: TRBV19; j_call: TRBJ2-1; d_call: .; clone_size: .; cdr3_aa: CASSRLNEQFF; cdr3_nt: TGTGCCAGTAGTAGGCTTAATGAGCAGTTCTTC
cdr3_length: 12; v_call: TRBV2; j_call: TRBJ1-1; d_call: TRBD1; clone_size: .; cdr3_aa: CASSEYRGVTFF; cdr3_nt: TGTGCCAGCAGTGAATACAGGGGAGTAACTTTCTTT
cdr3_length: 13; v_call: TRBV4-1; j_call: TRBJ2-3; d_call: .; clone_size: .; cdr3_aa: CASSPLVTDTQYF; cdr3_nt: TGCGCCAGCAGCCCTCTGGTCACAGATACGCAGTATTTT
cdr3_length: 12; v_call: TRBV29-1; j_call: TRBJ2-2; d_call: .; clone_size: .; cdr3_aa: CSVYGDTGELFF; cdr3_nt: TGCAGCGTGTACGGAGACACCGGGGAGCTGTTTTTT
cdr3_length: 13; v_call: TRBV28; j_call: TRBJ2-7; d_call: .; clone_size: .; cdr3_aa: CASNLQGSYEQYF; cdr3_nt: TGTGCCAGCAACTTACAGGGAAGCTACGAGCAGTACTTC
cdr3_length: 16; v_call: TRBV2; j_call: TRBJ2-5; d_call: .; clone_size: once; cdr3_aa: CASSVWWESTQETQYF; cdr3_nt: TGTGCCAGCAGTGTCTGGTGGGAGAGCACCCAAGAGACCCAGTACTTC
cdr3_length: 15; v_call: TRBV28; j_call: TRBJ1-2; d_call: .; clone_size: once; cdr3_aa: CASRKEQVGEYGYTF; cdr3_nt: TGTGCCAGCAGAAAAGAACAGGTTGGGGAGTATGGCTACACCTTC
cdr3_length: 17; v_call: TRBV12-2; j_call: TRBJ2-2; d_call: .; clone_size: .; cdr3_aa: CASRLFRGDYNTGELFF; cdr3_nt: TGTGCAAGTCGCCTATTTAGGGGAGACTACAACACCGGGGAGCTGTTTTTT
cdr3_length: 14; v_call: TRBV16; j_call: TRBJ1-2; d_call: .; clone_size: once; cdr3_aa: CASSQSESAYGYTF; cdr3_nt: TGTGCCAGCAGCCAATCAGAATCGGCATATGGCTACACCTTC
cdr3_length: 12; v_call: TRBV7-2; j_call: TRBJ1-1; d_call: .; clone_size: .; cdr3_aa: CASLVGYTEAFF; cdr3_nt: TGTGCCAGCTTGGTGGGGTACACTGAAGCTTTCTTT
cdr3_length: 13; v_call: TRBV7-8; j_call: TRBJ1-1; d_call: .; clone_size: .; cdr3_aa: CASSVDMNTEAFF; cdr3_nt: TGTGCCAGCAGCGTCGATATGAACACTGAAGCTTTCTTT
cdr3_length: 15; v_call: TRBV27; j_call: TRBJ2-3; d_call: TRBD1; clone_size: .; cdr3_aa: CASRSSTGNGDTQYF; cdr3_nt: TGTGCCAGCAGATCATCGACAGGGAACGGAGATACGCAGTATTTT
cdr3_length: 13; v_call: TRBV7-3; j_call: TRBJ2-7; d_call: TRBD1; clone_size: .; cdr3_aa: CASSDGQGYEQYF; cdr3_nt: TGTGCCAGCAGCGACGGACAGGGCTACGAGCAGTACTTC
cdr3_length: 16; v_call: TRBV4-2; j_call: TRBJ2-7; d_call: TRBD2; clone_size: .; cdr3_aa: CASSHLAGALIYEQYF; cdr3_nt: TGTGCCAGCAGCCACTTAGCGGGAGCCCTTATATACGAGCAGTACTTC
cdr3_length: 15; v_call: TRBV27; j_call: TRBJ2-3; d_call: TRBD1; clone_size: .; cdr3_aa: CASSPYRGSTDTQYF; cdr3_nt: TGTGCCAGCAGTCCCTACAGGGGTAGCACAGATACGCAGTATTTT